This is a list of T cell receptor beta chains from one sample in a study of blood T cell repertoires in COVID-19. Measured with immunoSEQ multiplex PCR; TCRdb has only the in-frame clones, and not every one. The top ten clones hold roughly 10% of a sample with approximately 70,000 clones, about nine tenths of them seen once. Sequencing was performed on peripheral blood. These receptors all stem from a man in his 70s with active or convalescent COVID-19. Each CDR3 is given with its conserved first and last residue. A D gene is named only where the DNA matches it firmly.

V gene	J gene	CDR3 length	D gene	CDR3 DNA	CDR3 protein
TRBV3-1/TRBV3-2	TRBJ2-3	15	-	TGTGCCAGCAGCCAAGGGGGGCCTCAGGCAGATACGCAGTATTTT	CASSQGGPQADTQYF
TRBV5-1	TRBJ2-1	14	TRBD1	TGCGCCAGCAGCTACCTGACAGGGCAGGATGAGCAGTTCTTC	CASSYLTGQDEQFF
TRBV6-2/TRBV6-3	TRBJ2-7	14	-	TGTGCCAGCAGTCGATGGGGAGTCTCCTACGAGCAGTACTTC	CASSRWGVSYEQYF
TRBV28	TRBJ2-7	16	TRBD2	TGTGCCAGCAGTTCCCCAGCGGGAGGACTCCCCTACGAGCAGTACTTC	CASSSPAGGLPYEQYF
TRBV19	TRBJ2-7	15	TRBD1	TGTGCCAGTAGTATCGGGTGGGGACAGTTGGACGAGCAGTACTTC	CASSIGWGQLDEQYF
TRBV11-2	TRBJ2-3	17	-	TGTGCCAGCAGCTTAGTTGCTATCCCCCTCGGCACAGATACGCAGTATTTT	CASSLVAIPLGTDTQYF
TRBV9	TRBJ2-5	14	-	TGTGCCAGCAGCGTAGGTTTCGGGGGAGAGACCCAGTACTTC	CASSVGFGGETQYF
TRBV30	TRBJ2-1	11	-	TGTGCCTGGAGTGGAGGTTACGAGCAGTTCTTC	CAWSGGYEQFF
TRBV5-1	TRBJ1-1	16	TRBD1	TGCGCCAGCAGCTTGGGGGCCAGGGGGCGGGACACTGAAGCTTTCTTT	CASSLGARGRDTEAFF
TRBV18	TRBJ2-5	13	-	TGTGCCAGCTCACCACTCAGTTCAGAGACCCAGTACTTC	CASSPLSSETQYF
TRBV6-6	TRBJ1-2	14	TRBD1	TGTGCCAGCGGACTACAGGGGGGTGACTATGGCTACACCTTC	CASGLQGGDYGYTF
TRBV2	TRBJ1-5	14	-	TGTGCCAGCAGCTCAGAGGAGTGGAATCAGCCCCAGCATTTT	CASSSEEWNQPQHF
TRBV28	TRBJ1-4	12	-	TGTGCCAGCAGCCAAACTAATGAAAAACTGTTTTTT	CASSQTNEKLFF
TRBV5-1	TRBJ2-7	14	TRBD1	TGCGCCAGCAGTTTTGACAGGGACTCCTACGAGCAGTACTTC	CASSFDRDSYEQYF
TRBV27	TRBJ1-5	13	-	TGTGCCAGCAGCCACGGGACACATCAGCCCCAGCATTTT	CASSHGTHQPQHF